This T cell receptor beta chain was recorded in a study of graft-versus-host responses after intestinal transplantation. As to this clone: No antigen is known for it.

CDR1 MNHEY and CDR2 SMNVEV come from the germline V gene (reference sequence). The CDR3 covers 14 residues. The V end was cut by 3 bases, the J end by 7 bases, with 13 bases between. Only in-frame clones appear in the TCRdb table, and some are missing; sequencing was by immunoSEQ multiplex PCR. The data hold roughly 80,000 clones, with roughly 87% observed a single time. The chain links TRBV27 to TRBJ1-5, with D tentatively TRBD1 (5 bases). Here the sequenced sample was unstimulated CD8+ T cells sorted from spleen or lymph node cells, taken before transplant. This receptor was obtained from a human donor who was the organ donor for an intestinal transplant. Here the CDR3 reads CASSFNGGWQPQHF. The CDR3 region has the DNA TGTGCCAGCAGTTTCAACGGGGGTTGGCAGCCCCAGCATTTT.